Listed below are T cell receptor beta chains from one sample, sequenced in a study of blood T cell repertoires in COVID-19. Sequencing used immunoSEQ multiplex PCR; TCRdb keeps in-frame clones, though not all of them. The table lists some 220,000 clones, 70% to 90% of them singletons. Sequences were obtained from peripheral blood. The receptor set was obtained from a woman in her 70s with COVID-19, enrolled during active disease. The CDR3 runs from the conserved cysteine through the conserved F or W. The D gene is left open where the match is weak.

TRBJ1-6	NA	TRBV6-6	CASSQYRAASNSPLHF
TRBJ2-7	TRBD2	TRBV7-6	CASSSGGLAGAEQYF
TRBJ1-6	TRBD1	TRBV4-2	CASSQDRNSPLHF
TRBJ2-2	NA	TRBV19	CASSIQGHTGELFF
TRBJ2-7	TRBD1	TRBV9	CASSASGTGGPYTYEQYF
TRBJ2-1	TRBD2	TRBV4-2	CASSQDPSGNGNEQFF
TRBJ2-1	TRBD2	TRBV27	CARLPRLAGNTYNEQFF
TRBJ2-7	NA	TRBV30	CAWSVPPGNEQYF
TRBJ1-3	NA	TRBV7-6	CASSPGVSGNTIYF
TRBJ1-4	NA	TRBV11-2	CASRPLQGRAEKLFF
TRBJ1-1	NA	TRBV7-3	CASSLGRGNTEAFF
TRBJ1-2	NA	TRBV5-8	CASSLEARDGYTF
TRBJ2-3	TRBD1	TRBV7-6	CASSPRTGAGDTQYF
TRBJ2-7	NA	TRBV28	CASSVGRLGEQYF
TRBJ2-1	TRBD2	TRBV27	CASSFRVAGVARYNNEQFF
TRBJ2-1	TRBD1	TRBV7-2	CASRLDRGLYNEQFF
TRBJ2-7	TRBD1	TRBV19	CASSAWGQGVSYEQYF
TRBJ1-4	NA	TRBV28	CASSASDATNEKLFF
TRBJ2-7	NA	TRBV27	CASSKQGPHEQYF
TRBJ1-2	TRBD1	TRBV7-2	CASSFDREYGYTF
TRBJ1-6	NA	TRBV7-9	CASSSSGAVNNSPLHF
TRBJ2-7	NA	TRBV21-1	CASSKCQALIYEQYF
TRBJ1-2	TRBD1	TRBV5-1	CASSLQGLHYGYTF
TRBJ1-2	TRBD1	TRBV19	CASNPDRGGPYGYTF
TRBJ2-5	TRBD1	TRBV5-1	CASSLVGTGGYGETQYF
TRBJ1-4	TRBD1	TRBV5-4	CASSPGPARTGDEKLFF
TRBJ1-1	TRBD1	TRBV7-9	CASSPGQGATEAFF
TRBJ2-2	NA	TRBV7-9	CASTYYQGPTGELFF
TRBJ2-7	NA	TRBV6-5	CASSFQGNPYEQYF
TRBJ1-1	NA	TRBV7-8	CASSTRGETGATEAFF
TRBJ1-5	TRBD1	TRBV7-2	CASSLNDRAGNQPQHF
TRBJ2-3	NA	TRBV4-1	CASSQRLPNTDTQYF
TRBJ1-3	TRBD1	TRBV5-4	CASSPRTGGYGNTIYF
TRBJ2-1	NA	TRBV11-2	CASTIRGTEYNEQFF
TRBJ2-7	TRBD2	TRBV6-5	CASLRTSGTYEQYF
TRBJ2-7	NA	TRBV21-1	CASSPTRGLAGGVREQYF
TRBJ1-2	NA	TRBV19	CASSIPPPGLYGYTF
TRBJ1-1	TRBD1	TRBV2	CASSGRQGYRNTEAFF
TRBJ2-1	NA	TRBV7-3	CASSLTRETYNEQFF
TRBJ2-4	NA	TRBV5-1	CASSEGGSKNIQYF
TRBJ1-4	TRBD1	TRBV18	CASSPGQVSTNEKLFF
TRBJ2-7	TRBD1	TRBV3-1/TRBV3-2	CASSLGQGSYEQYF
TRBJ2-5	TRBD1	TRBV19	CASSTGTGGGWGQETQYF
TRBJ1-3	NA	TRBV2	CASRVRTATSGNTIYF
TRBJ2-2	TRBD2	TRBV5-3	CARSFKGPIWWWREGLTGELFF
TRBJ1-1	NA	TRBV4-1	CASSQVLNTEAFF
TRBJ2-2	NA	TRBV2	CASSLGLANTGELFF
TRBJ2-7	TRBD1	TRBV7-9	CASSPRSGQGRYEQYF
TRBJ2-7	NA	TRBV4-1	CASSQEPYEQYF
TRBJ1-5	TRBD1	TRBV7-2	CASSTGQGEQPQHF
TRBJ2-5	TRBD2	TRBV18	CASSPPTIGGGGETQYF
TRBJ1-2	NA	TRBV4-3	CASSQERLRGYTF
TRBJ2-7	NA	TRBV29-1	CSVERPGAPYEQYF
TRBJ1-4	NA	TRBV7-9	CASSFYVVQEIEKLFF
TRBJ1-5	TRBD1	TRBV20-1	CSASYGTGYSNQPQHF